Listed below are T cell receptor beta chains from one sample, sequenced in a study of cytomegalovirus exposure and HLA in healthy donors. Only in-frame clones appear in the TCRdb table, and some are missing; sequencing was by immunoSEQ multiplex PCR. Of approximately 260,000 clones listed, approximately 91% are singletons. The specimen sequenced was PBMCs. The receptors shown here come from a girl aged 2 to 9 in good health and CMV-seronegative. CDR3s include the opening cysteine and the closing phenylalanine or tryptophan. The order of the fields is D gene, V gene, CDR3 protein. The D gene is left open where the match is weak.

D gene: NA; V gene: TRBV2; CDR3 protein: CASSSRAYQETQYF
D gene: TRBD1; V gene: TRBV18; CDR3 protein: CASSQGQGIGNTIYF
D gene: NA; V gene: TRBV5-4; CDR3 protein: CASARGAVYNEQFF
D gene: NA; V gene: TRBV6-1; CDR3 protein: CASSEGGSGNQPQHF
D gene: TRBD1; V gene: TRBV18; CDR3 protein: CASSGQGSQPQHF
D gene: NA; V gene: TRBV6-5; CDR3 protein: CASSYASGIEQFF
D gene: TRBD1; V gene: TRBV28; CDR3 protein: CASSSRDRTLWAGELFF
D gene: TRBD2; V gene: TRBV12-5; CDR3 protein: CASGSYRALTSGINNEQFF
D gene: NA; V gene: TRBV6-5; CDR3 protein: CASSQNSGGNTIYF
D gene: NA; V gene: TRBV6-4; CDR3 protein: CASSSDAGEQFF
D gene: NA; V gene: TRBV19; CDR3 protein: CASSPTSRPSYNEQFF
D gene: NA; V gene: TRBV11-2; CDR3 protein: CASSLIPGHRLSYEQYF
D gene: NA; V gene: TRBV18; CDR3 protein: CASSPSQVTGELFF
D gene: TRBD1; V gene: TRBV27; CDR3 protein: CATRKGASYEQYF
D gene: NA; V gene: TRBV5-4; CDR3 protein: CASSSTPYEQYF
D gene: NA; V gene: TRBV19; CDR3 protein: CASGYSYNQPQHF
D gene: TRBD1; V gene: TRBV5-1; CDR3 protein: CASSLAGTGIYEQYF
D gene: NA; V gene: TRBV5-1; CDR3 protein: CASSFSGQSYEQYF
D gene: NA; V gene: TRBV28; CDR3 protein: CASSFLSGSNEKLFF
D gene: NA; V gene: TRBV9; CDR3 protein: CASSVQGQATNEKLFF
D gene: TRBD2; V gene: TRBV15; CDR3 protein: CATSSSGGNEQFF
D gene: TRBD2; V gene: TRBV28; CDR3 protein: CASSSAPSGGYNEQFF
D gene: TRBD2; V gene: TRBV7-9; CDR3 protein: CASSLPSGSQTQYF